The 18 T cell receptor beta chains in this list originate from one sample, sequenced in a study of T cell repertoires in cytomegalovirus infection. TCRdb called the reads again in MiXCR, with one record for every CDR3 protein. The sample yields fewer than 70,000 distinct CDR3 sequences, less than 30% seen once. No antigen is known for these receptors. Material: CD8+ T cells from cultured PBMCs, obtained from culture after CMV antigen stimulation. The receptor source for this set is a human donor in good health (CMV status not recorded). Some clones in this sample may be carry-over from other donors' samples.

V is TRBV29-1 and J is TRBJ1-2; unclear D gene. The length of the CDR3 is 13 residues. The V end was cut by 4 bases, the J end by 3 bases, with 12 bases between. CDR1 and CDR2 from the germline V gene are SQVTM and ANQGSEA. CDR3 protein: CSVANGDDYGYTF. CDR3 DNA sequence: TGCAGCGTTGCCAATGGGGATGACTATGGCTACACCTTC.

This clonotype occurred many times. The gene calls are TRBV5-6 and TRBJ1-1; D not certain. The CDR3 is 12 residues long. V was clipped by 0 bases and J by 0 bases, with 0 bases between them. Germline-derived CDR1 and CDR2 are SGHDT and YYEEEE. The CDR3 nucleotides are TGTGCCAGCAGCTTGGTGAACACTGAAGCTTTCTTT. Translated: CASSLVNTEAFF.

This chain connects TRBV27 to TRBJ1-5; D is undetermined. Per the germline V gene, CDR1 is MNHEY and CDR2 is SMNVEV (reference sequence). V was shortened by 2 bases and J by 1 base, with 6 bases between the two germline ends. This CDR3 comprises 14 residues. The CDR3 nucleotides are TGTGCCAGCAGTTTAGAAGGAAGCAATCAGCCCCAGCATTTT. It translates to CASSLEGSNQPQHF.

V gene TRBV24-1 combines with J gene TRBJ1-2, with 8 bases that match TRBD1. The CDR3 loop spans 13 amino acids. The V and J ends lost 3 bases and 7 bases, in that order; junction bases with no gene match: 3. From germline, CDR1 is KGHDR and CDR2 SFDVKD. The CDR3 reads CATSDGQGRGYTF. CDR3 in DNA: TGTGCCACCAGTGATGGACAGGGACGTGGCTACACCTTC.

The V and J genes are TRBV30 and TRBJ1-4; D is undetermined. V was shortened by 2 bases and J by 4 bases, with 17 bases between the two germline ends. CDR1 and CDR2 from the germline V gene are GTSNPN and SVGIG (reference sequence). The length of the CDR3 is 16 residues. The CDR3 coding sequence is TGTGCCTGGAGTCGGGCTGTGGGAAAGGATAATGAAAAACTGTTTTTT. It translates to CAWSRAVGKDNEKLFF.

CDR3 sequence reads: CASDPGQNTEAFF. Written as DNA, the CDR3 is TGTGCCAGCGACCCGGGGCAGAACACTGAAGCTTTCTTT. The V and J genes are TRBV7-9 and TRBJ1-1; tentative D call: TRBD1 (5 bases). Trimming took 8 bases from V and 1 from J, leaving 11 bases between them. There are 13 residues in the CDR3. Per the germline V gene, CDR1 is SEHNR and CDR2 is FQNEAQ (reference sequence).

This clonotype was recorded a few times. This chain links TRBV30 with TRBJ1-2; D ambiguous. V was trimmed by 1 base and J by 5 bases, leaving 20 bases between them. CDR1 and CDR2 from the germline V gene are GTSNPN and SVGIG (reference sequence). The CDR3 consists of 16 residues. The CDR3 loop is CAWSDRGLRAHYGYTF. The CDR3 DNA reads TGTGCCTGGAGTGATCGGGGATTGCGTGCCCATTATGGCTACACCTTC.

The chain links TRBV11-3 to TRBJ2-2, with TRBD1 matching 8 bases. The CDR3 is 17 residues long. Germline lookup yields CDR1 SGHNT and CDR2 YENEEA. J gave up 3 bases and V 5 bases, and 11 bases lay outside the gene matches. In DNA form, the CDR3 reads TGTGCCAGCAGCCCAGACCCGGGACAGGAATACACCGGGGAGCTGTTTTTT. Protein product: CASSPDPGQEYTGELFF. The full variable domain, with the rest looked up from reference TRBV11-3 and TRBJ2-2, is EAGVVQSPRYKIIEKKQPVAFWCNPISGHNTLYWYLQNLGQGPELLIRYENEEAVDDSQLPKDRFSAERLKGVDSTLKIQPAELGDSAVYLCASSPDPGQEYTGELFFGEGSRLTVL.

This clonotype was seen more than once but under ten times. The V and J genes are TRBV27 and TRBJ2-5; 8 bases are shared with TRBD1. In germline, CDR1 is MNHEY, CDR2 SMNVEV (reference sequence). CDR3 length: 15 amino acids. The J segment lost 3 bases and the V segment lost 2 bases, leaving 5 bases of the junction unmatched. CDR3 loop: CASSLKDRVKETQYF. CDR3 DNA: TGTGCCAGCAGTTTAAAGGACAGGGTCAAAGAGACCCAGTACTTC.

A remark on this clonotype: One junction end does not reproduce the germline sequence, and a read error may be involved. CDR3 bases: TGTACCAGCAGCTTAGATTTTACTAGTGTTGCCGGGGCGCTGTTTTTT. It encodes CTSSLDFTSVAGALFF. The chain carries TRBV11-2 and TRBJ2-2, with D perhaps being TRBD1 or TRBD2 (5 bases each). Germline loops: CDR1 SGHAT, CDR2 FQNNGV. This CDR3 has 16 residues.

For this clonotype: An end of the junction differs from the germline gene, which may be a read error. The chain carries TRBV9 and TRBJ1-6; unclear D gene. Looked up from germline, CDR1 is SGDLS and CDR2 is YYNGEE. This CDR3 is built from 12 residues. CDR3 sequence: CVSSASGSPLHF. As DNA, the CDR3 is TGTGTCAGCAGCGCCAGCGGGTCACCCCTCCACTTT.

The chain joins TRBV7-6 to TRBJ2-2; TRBD2 matches 12 bases. Germline V gives CDR1 SGHVS, CDR2 FNYEAQ. There are 16 residues in the CDR3. V was clipped by 6 bases and J by 3 bases; unmatched bases: 5. The CDR3 protein is CASRLLAGGDTGELFF. The CDR3 nucleotides read TGTGCCAGCAGACTCCTAGCGGGAGGGGACACCGGGGAGCTGTTTTTT.

The rearrangement uses TRBV18 and TRBJ1-2; TRBD1 matches at 8 bases. Germline V gene sequence: CDR1 KGHSH, CDR2 LQKENI. This CDR3 is built from 14 residues. The V and J ends lost 3 bases and 3 bases, in that order; junction bases with no gene match: 3. DNA for the CDR3: TGTGCCAGCTCACCGAGCAGGGGGCACTATGGCTACACCTTC. Translated, it gives CASSPSRGHYGYTF. The full variable domain, with the rest looked up from reference TRBV18 and TRBJ1-2, is NAGVMQNPRHLVRRRGQEARLRCSPMKGHSHVYWYRQLPEEGLKFMVYLQKENIIDESGMPKERFSAEFPKEGPSILRIQQVVRGDSAAYFCASSPSRGHYGYTFGSGTRLTVV.

This sequence joins TRBV29-1 and TRBJ1-1; unclear D gene. Trimming cost V 4 bases and J 10 bases, with 10 bases left between them. The CDR3 runs 10 residues. The germline V gene has CDR1 SQVTM and CDR2 ANQGSEA. The CDR3 nucleotides are TGCAGCGTTGTTGTAGGGCGAGCTTTCTTT. As protein: CSVVVGRAFF.

V gene TRBV18 combines with J gene TRBJ2-2; D uncertain. The CDR3 loop spans 12 amino acids. The ends were cut back, 8 bases at V and 1 base at J, with 5 bases in the middle. CDR1 is KGHSH, CDR2 LQKENI, per germline. This CDR3 is CASALNTGELFF. CDR3 bases: TGTGCCAGCGCGTTGAACACCGGGGAGCTGTTTTTT.

This chain joins TRBV11-2 and TRBJ1-6; TRBD1 agrees at 8 bases. CDR1 is SGHAT, CDR2 FQNNGV, per germline. The CDR3 spans 14 residues. Trimming removed 1 base from V and 10 bases from J; junction bases left unmatched: 3. The DNA for the CDR3 is TGTGCCAGCAGCTTAGCAGGGGGCCGGTCACCCCTCCACTTT. The encoded protein is CASSLAGGRSPLHF.

The table lists this clonotype with a few counts. V is TRBV19 and J is TRBJ1-1; D is undetermined. Trimming shortened V by 3 bases and J by 0 bases, and 11 bases separated the two germline ends. The CDR3 loop spans 15 amino acids. Germline V lookup: CDR1 LNHDA, CDR2 SQIVND (reference sequence). CDR3 in amino acids: CASSIEGRLNTEAFF. CDR3 nucleotide sequence: TGTGCCAGTAGTATCGAGGGCAGACTGAACACTGAAGCTTTCTTT.

The V and J genes are TRBV6-2 or TRBV6-3 and TRBJ2-1, with D tentatively TRBD1 (5 bases). This CDR3 comprises 13 residues. Germline V CDR1 and CDR2: MNHEY, SVGEGT. Between the trimmed V and J ends, which lost 2 bases and 10 bases, there was a span of 12 bases. CDR3 in amino acids: CASSYHRSGEQFF. DNA for the CDR3: TGTGCCAGCAGTTACCACAGGAGTGGGGAGCAGTTCTTC.